These 30 T cell receptor beta chains were sequenced from one sample in a study of CD4 T cell repertoires in COVID-19. Here immunoSEQ multiplex PCR was the method, and the copy in TCRdb shows in-frame clones only, minus some. The sample shows some 71,000 clones, 83% of them seen only once. Specimen: CD4+ T cells from peripheral blood, collected after recovery from COVID-19. Receptors were obtained from a human donor who had COVID-19.

This chain uses TRBV19 with TRBJ2-3; 7 nucleotides align to TRBD2. The CDR3 is 17 amino acids. The germline V gene has CDR1 LNHDA and CDR2 SQIVND (reference sequence). J was trimmed by 2 bases and V by 5 bases; bases with no gene match: 13. CDR3 nucleotides: TGTGCCAGTAGTTGGGAAGCCGGTACTAGCGACACAGATACGCAGTATTTT. Protein sequence: CASSWEAGTSDTDTQYF.

The V and J genes are TRBV10-3 and TRBJ2-3; D is unresolved. Trimming removed 5 bases at V and 0 bases at J, with 12 bases between. Germline loops: CDR1 ENHRY, CDR2 SYGVKD. The CDR3 covers 15 residues. CDR3 in amino acids: CAISPQSSSTDTQYF. The CDR3 DNA reads as TGTGCCATCAGTCCACAGTCCTCTAGCACAGATACGCAGTATTTT.

The chain links TRBV19 to TRBJ2-3, with unresolved D. The germline V gene encodes CDR1 LNHDA and CDR2 SQIVND (reference sequence). The CDR3 sequence is 14 residues long. Trimming left V 3 bases short and J 0 bases short, with 7 bases between. The CDR3 coding sequence is TGTGCCAGTAGTATCACAGTTAGCACAGATACGCAGTATTTT. This translates into CASSITVSTDTQYF.

The chain links TRBV5-1 to TRBJ1-1; a weak D match, TRBD1 (6 bases). Trimming took off 2 bases at V and 4 bases at J, with 21 bases between the two ends. The CDR3 length is 17 residues. CDR1 and CDR2 from the germline V gene are SGHRS and YFSETQ. The chain's CDR3 is CASSLGTQGLRATEAFF. In DNA form, the CDR3 reads TGCGCCAGCAGCTTAGGGACACAGGGACTCCGGGCCACTGAAGCTTTCTTT.

The genes are TRBV12-5 and TRBJ2-5, with TRBD2 identical over 8 bases. V shed 5 bases, J shed 2 bases, and the junction held 4 bases outside the gene matches. This CDR3 contains 14 residues. Germline-derived CDR1 and CDR2 are LGHNT and FRNRAP. This CDR3 is CASGPGGGQETQYF. The CDR3 region has the DNA TGTGCTAGTGGTCCGGGAGGGGGGCAAGAGACCCAGTACTTC.

The J gene is TRBJ1-3, the V gene TRBV12-3 or TRBV12-4; the D is unclear. V was shortened by 8 bases and J by 4 bases, with 9 bases between the two germline ends. The CDR3 totals 12 residues. This CDR3 is CASSQMGNTIYF. CDR3 bases: TGTGCCAGCTCTCAGATGGGAAACACCATATATTTT.

The J gene is TRBJ1-5, the V gene TRBV9, with 8 bases lining up with TRBD1. Germline CDR1 and CDR2: SGDLS and YYNGEE. The CDR3 contains 14 residues. V shed 5 bases and J 3 bases; nucleotides not matched to a gene: 4. The CDR3 is CASSPGQDNQPQHF. The CDR3 region has the DNA TGTGCCAGCAGTCCGGGACAGGACAATCAGCCCCAGCATTTT.

The chain recombines TRBV5-1 with TRBJ1-2; no clear D. This CDR3 contains 12 residues. CDR1 is SGHRS and CDR2 is YFSETQ in the germline V gene. V was trimmed by 4 bases and J by 0 bases, leaving 4 bases between them. The CDR3: CASSKANYGYTF. CDR3 sequence (DNA): TGCGCCAGCAGCAAAGCTAACTATGGCTACACCTTC.

CDR3 residues: CASSRIRDPEDGTGELFF. The DNA for the CDR3 is TGCGCCAGCAGTCGTATCCGGGACCCGGAGGACGGCACCGGGGAGCTGTTTTTT. The V call is TRBV5-1, the J call TRBJ2-2; D tentatively fits TRBD1 or TRBD2 (5 bases each). V shed 5 bases and J shed 4 bases, with 24 bases lying between them. CDR1 and CDR2 from the germline V gene are SGHRS and YFSETQ. This CDR3 is 18 amino acids long.

V gene TRBV19 combines with J gene TRBJ1-1; TRBD1 matches at 7 bases. The CDR3 has 14 residues. V trimming: 3 bases; J trimming: 10 bases; junction bases outside the gene matches: 11. The germline V gene encodes CDR1 LNHDA and CDR2 SQIVND (reference sequence). CDR3 coding DNA: TGTGCCAGTAGTATTCCAGACACAGGGGTGGGAGCTTTCTTT. It is translated as CASSIPDTGVGAFF.

This chain connects TRBV7-2 to TRBJ2-7, with 8 bases aligning to TRBD2. V dropped 5 bases and J dropped 5; count of bases not matched to a gene: 8. The CDR3 is 14 residues long. Germline V CDR1 and CDR2: SGHTA, FQGNSA. CDR3 sequence reads: CASSIFGRADEQYF. In DNA form, the CDR3 reads TGTGCCAGCAGCATATTCGGGAGGGCCGACGAGCAGTACTTC.

This chain's CDR3 is CAWSVQVAGTDTQYF. Written as DNA, the CDR3 is TGTGCCTGGAGTGTACAGGTAGCGGGCACAGATACGCAGTATTTT. The chain joins TRBV30 to TRBJ2-3; perhaps TRBD2 as D (6 bases). CDR1 is GTSNPN, CDR2 SVGIG, per germline (reference sequence). V was pared by 0 bases and J by 1 base, with 11 bases between. The CDR3 is made up of 15 amino acids.

Notes on this clone: One junction end disagrees with the germline gene, perhaps due to a read error. CDR3 amino acids: CASALGDTQYF. CDR3 bases: TGTGCTAGTGCTTTGGGAGATACGCAGTATTTT. The chain employs TRBV12-5 and TRBJ2-3; D call uncertain. The CDR3 has 11 residues. Per germline, CDR1 LGHNT and CDR2 FRNRAP.

This clone was seen a handful of times. V and J are TRBV6-1 and TRBJ1-4, with TRBD1 as a possible D gene (5 bases). CDR1 and CDR2 (germline): MNHNS, SASEGT. Deletions cut 8 bases from V and 3 bases from J, with 13 bases between. This CDR3 spans 14 amino acids. Here the CDR3 DNA reads TGTGCCAGCCGAGTGACAGCCTCTAATGAAAAACTGTTTTTT. Its translation: CASRVTASNEKLFF.

The chain has TRBV5-4 and TRBJ2-4; 8 bases are a match to TRBD2. Trimming took 5 bases from V and 8 from J; bases not matched to a gene: 6. In germline, CDR1 is SGHNT, CDR2 YYREEE (reference sequence). The CDR3 length is 13 residues. The CDR3 reads CASRGTSDYIQYF. The CDR3 DNA reads as TGTGCCAGCAGAGGGACTAGTGATTACATTCAGTACTTC.

This clone was counted at least ten times. This chain connects TRBV19 to TRBJ2-7, with TRBD2 as a possible D gene (6 bases). Germline V gene sequence: CDR1 LNHDA, CDR2 SQIVND (reference sequence). Trimming left V 6 bases short and J 5 bases short, with 14 bases between. The CDR3 loop spans 13 amino acids. The CDR3 coding sequence is TGTGCCAGTAGCTTAGCGGTTCGGGACGAGCAGTACTTC. Amino acids: CASSLAVRDEQYF.

The genes are TRBV9 and TRBJ2-1; TRBD2 matches at 9 bases. This CDR3 spans 15 amino acids. From germline, CDR1 is SGDLS and CDR2 YYNGEE. With 2 bases clipped from V and 10 bases from J, the junction kept 10 bases outside the gene matches. This CDR3 is CASSVLAGAQGEQFF. The CDR3 bases are TGTGCCAGCAGCGTTTTAGCGGGGGCCCAGGGGGAGCAGTTCTTC.

The V gene is TRBV19, the J gene TRBJ2-7, with 9 positions matching TRBD1. The CDR3 is 16 amino acids. V shed 4 bases, J shed 3 bases, and the junction held 10 bases outside the gene matches. Germline V gene lookup returns CDR1 LNHDA and CDR2 SQIVND (reference sequence). Here the CDR3 DNA reads TGTGCCAGTAGTACCTTCCTCGGGACAGGGAACTACGAGCAGTACTTC. Amino acids: CASSTFLGTGNYEQYF.

The chain employs TRBV29-1 and TRBJ1-1, with D maybe TRBD1 (5 bases). The CDR3 contains 14 residues. V lost 6 bases and J lost 6, with 20 bases in between. Germline V gene data show CDR1 as SQVTM and CDR2 as ANQGSEA. The CDR3 loop is CSVGAVQGRAEAFF. DNA for the CDR3: TGCAGCGTGGGAGCAGTCCAGGGAAGGGCTGAAGCTTTCTTT.

The rearrangement joins TRBV19 to TRBJ2-7, with D tentatively TRBD1 (6 bases). The germline gives CDR1 LNHDA, CDR2 SQIVND (reference sequence). The CDR3 length is 11 residues. The V end was cut by 10 bases, the J end by 6 bases, with 13 bases between. The CDR3 DNA is TGTGCCACTCTACAGGGCACCGAGCAGTACTTC. This codes for CATLQGTEQYF.

This chain connects TRBV10-2 to TRBJ1-1; D not resolved. The CDR3 has 12 residues. The V gene lost 6 bases and the J gene lost 6 bases, with 11 bases spanning the gap. The germline CDR1 and CDR2 sequences are WSHSY and SAAADI. In nucleotides, the CDR3 is TGCGCCAGCAGGACCTTTGGGTCTGAAGCTTTCTTT. This gives the protein CASRTFGSEAFF.

Notes on this clone: Other DNA sequences within the sample encode an identical CDR3. V usage is TRBV5-4 and J usage is TRBJ2-5; TRBD2 agrees at 11 bases. CDR1 and CDR2 from the germline V gene are SGHNT and YYREEE (reference sequence). V was pared by 0 bases and J by 0 bases, with 1 base of the junction left unmatched. This CDR3 has 16 amino acids. The CDR3 nucleotides are TGTGCCAGCAGCTTGGGACTAGCGGGGAACCAAGAGACCCAGTACTTC. It codes for CASSLGLAGNQETQYF.

V usage is TRBV29-1 and J usage is TRBJ2-7; the match to TRBD2 covers 8 bases. Germline V gives CDR1 SQVTM, CDR2 ANQGSEA. Trimming at V came to 2 bases and at J to 4 bases, leaving 1 base not matched to a gene. The CDR3 has 12 residues. This CDR3 is CSVERGGYEQYF. The DNA for the CDR3 is TGCAGCGTTGAACGGGGGGGGTACGAGCAGTACTTC.

CDR3 coding DNA: TGTGCCAGCAGCCCTCGGACTAGCGGGATTGAGACCCAGTACTTC. It specifies CASSPRTSGIETQYF. The V gene is TRBV7-7, the J gene TRBJ2-5; 12 nucleotides match TRBD2. The germline V gene has CDR1 SSHAT and CDR2 FNYEAQ (reference sequence). The V gene end was trimmed by 5 bases and the J gene end by 5 bases; junction bases not matched to a gene: 6. This CDR3 comprises 15 residues.

The chain joins TRBV7-9 to TRBJ1-2; TRBD1 might be the D (5 bases). This CDR3 spans 15 amino acids. The V gene's germline CDR1 is SEHNR and CDR2 FQNEAQ (reference sequence). Trimming took 0 bases from V and 1 from J, leaving 9 bases between them. The CDR3 loop reads CASSLAGGGNYGYTF. The DNA for the CDR3 is TGTGCCAGCAGCTTAGCAGGCGGGGGTAACTATGGCTACACCTTC.

The chain has TRBV27 and TRBJ2-3; 9 nucleotides agree with TRBD2. The CDR3 totals 13 residues. V was clipped by 1 base and J by 14 bases; unmatched bases: 7. The germline gives CDR1 MNHEY, CDR2 SMNVEV (reference sequence). The CDR3 nucleotides are TGTGCCAGCAGTTTATTAGGGGGGACTAGCTCGTATTTT. It specifies CASSLLGGTSSYF.

This clone was counted only a few times. The rearrangement uses TRBV6-2 or TRBV6-3 and TRBJ1-2; no clear D gene. From germline, CDR1 is MNHEY and CDR2 SVGEGT. The CDR3 spans 13 residues. V shed 5 bases and J shed 4 bases, with 11 bases lying between them. CDR3 coding DNA: TGTGCCAGCAGTAAAGACCCCACCTATGGCTACACCTTC. This gives the protein CASSKDPTYGYTF.

The V and J genes are TRBV5-5 and TRBJ2-4; D might be TRBD1 (6 bases). This CDR3 is 14 amino acids long. Germline CDR1 is SGHKS and CDR2 is YYEKEE (reference sequence). V gave up 0 bases and J gave up 6 bases, with 10 bases separating them. The CDR3 is CASSLARDTNIQYF. The CDR3 DNA is TGTGCCAGCAGCTTGGCCAGGGACACAAACATTCAGTACTTC.

The chain is built from TRBV6-5 and TRBJ1-1; 7 nucleotides match TRBD1. The V and J ends lost 6 bases and 6 bases, in that order; junction bases with no gene match: 7. The V gene's germline CDR1 is MNHEY and CDR2 SVGAGI. This CDR3 is 13 amino acids long. The CDR3 DNA follows: TGTGCCAGCAGCCCCCCCAGGGGGGCTGAAGCTTTCTTT. It is translated as CASSPPRGAEAFF.

The gene calls are TRBV3-1 (or the pseudogene TRBV3-2) and TRBJ1-2, with D uncertain. This CDR3 is 14 amino acids long. Germline lookup yields CDR1 LGHDT and CDR2 YNNKEL (reference sequence). V lost 3 bases to trimming and J lost 3 bases, with 11 bases between them. The CDR3 bases are TGTGCCAGCAGCCATCCACCGGAGGACTATGGCTACACCTTC. Translating gives CASSHPPEDYGYTF.